This T cell receptor (beta chain) was recorded in a study of T-cell reconstitution after alpha-beta-depleted transplantation in children. Trimming took off 8 bases at V and 4 bases at J, with 18 bases between the two ends. In germline, CDR1 is SGHTA, CDR2 FQGTGA. The CDR3 extends over 15 amino acids. There are a few counts of this clonotype. The antigen remains unidentified. The TCRbeta library was prepared with unique molecular identifiers. TCRdb analysed the PCR reads with MiXCR anew, one entry per CDR3 protein. The data contain around 240,000 distinct CDR3 sequences, approximately 8.9% of them singletons. Study-wide findings and caveats: Surviving recipient T cells and thymic progenitors underlay high day-60 TCRbeta diversity in some patients. Counts and diversity of T cells one year after transplant came mostly from newly produced T cells. Alpha-beta T cells about two months after transplant reportedly derived from several hundred expanded graft clones.

This receptor was obtained from a male patient younger than 18 who had a stem cell transplant for acute lymphoblastic leukemia, so the T cells may come from the graft donor. The chain employs TRBV7-3 and TRBJ2-1, with a possible D match to TRBD1 (7 bases). Specimen: PBMCs, mostly from graft donor cells, collected 180 days after TCRalphabeta/CD19-depleted stem cell transplant. As DNA, the CDR3 is TGTGCCAGCTCTCCCAGGGGGGATCGATACAATGAGCAGTTCTTC. Protein sequence: CASSPRGDRYNEQFF.